Presented here are 29 T cell receptor beta chains from one specimen sequenced in a study of blood T cells in healthy people across ages (dated by TCRdb to between 2015 and 2016). To prepare the library, 5' RACE was applied. The second PCR ran for about 6 to 12 cycles and used a J-beta primer mix along with a sample-barcoded 5' primer. The public reads were quality trimmed at Q25 with fastp and then assembled into clones with MiXCR by TCRdb, keeping productive beta chains. Merged by CDR3 protein, the rows form single entries marked with the most common genes and DNA. Recorded for this sample are around 1,900,000 distinct CDR3 sequences; about two fifths of them occurred a single time. The ten largest account for 20% to 25% of the sample. Sequenced material: blood. The origin of the receptors is a human donor in good health.

V and J are TRBV7-2 and TRBJ2-5; TRBD1 matches at 9 bases. The CDR3 loop spans 15 amino acids. V lost 3 bases, J lost 4 bases, and 6 bases stayed unmatched. Germline V gene data show CDR1 as SGHTA and CDR2 as FQGNSA. CDR3 coding DNA: TGTGCCAGCAGCTTCCGGGACAGGGTTCGAGAGACCCAGTACTTC. This translates into CASSFRDRVRETQYF.

The gene calls are TRBV20-1 and TRBJ2-1; 8 positions match TRBD2. CDR1 is DFQATT and CDR2 is SNEGSKA in the germline V gene (reference sequence). V shed 4 bases, J shed 1 base, and the junction held 3 bases outside the gene matches. The CDR3 sequence is 14 residues long. The CDR3 reads CSAKRGNSYNEQFF. DNA for the CDR3: TGCAGTGCTAAGCGGGGGAATTCCTACAATGAGCAGTTCTTC.

This clonotype was counted a few times. CDR3 DNA sequence: TGTGCCAGCAGTGAAGCGGGGTCTAGCACAGATACGCAGTATTTT. Amino acid sequence: CASSEAGSSTDTQYF. The J gene is TRBJ2-3, the V gene TRBV2; D is unclear. V was cut by 0 bases and J by 0 bases, with 7 bases left in between. This CDR3 comprises 15 residues. Germline lookup yields CDR1 SNHLY and CDR2 FYNNEI.

This chain connects TRBV7-9 to TRBJ2-7; D unresolved. The CDR3 is 12 residues long. Trimming removed 1 base at V and 6 bases at J, with 7 bases between. Germline assignment: CDR1 SEHNR and CDR2 FQNEAQ (reference sequence). The CDR3 DNA reads as TGTGCCAGCAGCTTAGATACGATCGAGCAGTACTTC. The encoded protein is CASSLDTIEQYF.

This chain connects TRBV20-1 to TRBJ2-7; D remains unclear. The CDR3 has 13 residues. The V end lost 5 bases, the J end lost 2 bases, and 13 bases lay between the germline ends. Germline V CDR1 and CDR2: DFQATT, SNEGSKA (reference sequence). The CDR3 nucleotides read TGCAGTGCTGGAGCACTACGGACCTACGAGCAGTACTTC. It encodes CSAGALRTYEQYF.

This clonotype came up once. J is TRBJ2-1 and V is TRBV4-2; 9 bases match TRBD1. CDR1 LGHNA and CDR2 YNFKEQ come from the germline V gene. This CDR3 has 17 amino acids. V gave up 4 bases and J gave up 8 bases; unmatched junction bases: 15. The CDR3 nucleotides are TGTGCCAGCAGCCCCGAAGGGACAGGGAGTTTTTCCTATGAGCAGTTCTTC. Its protein product is CASSPEGTGSFSYEQFF.

V and J are TRBV2 and TRBJ2-1; TRBD2 is a possible D gene (5 bases). This CDR3 comprises 14 residues. CDR1 is SNHLY and CDR2 is FYNNEI in the germline V gene. Trimming cost V 4 bases and J 6 bases, with 13 bases left between them. The DNA of the CDR3 is TGTGCCAGCAGTGGGTTCGGGATCGGCAATGAGCAGTTCTTC. Translation gives CASSGFGIGNEQFF. The complete variable domain, with remaining parts taken from reference TRBV2 and TRBJ2-1, reads EPEVTQTPSHQVTQMGQEVILRCVPISNHLYFYWYRQILGQKVEFLVSFYNNEISEKSEIFDDQFSVERPDGSNFTLKIRSTKLEDSAMYFCASSGFGIGNEQFFGPGTRLTVL.

This clonotype was seen more than once but under ten times. The chain joins TRBV15 to TRBJ2-4; no clear D gene. V was trimmed by 4 bases and J by 13 bases, leaving 14 bases between them. Per the germline V gene, CDR1 is LNHNV and CDR2 is YYDKDF (reference sequence). CDR3 length: 12 residues. The CDR3 reads CATSKVANEQYF. The DNA for the CDR3 is TGTGCCACCAGCAAGGTAGCCAATGAGCAGTACTTC.

This clonotype has a handful of counts. This chain uses TRBV21-1 with TRBJ2-4. TRBV21-1 is reported as a pseudogene. The CDR3 runs 14 residues. The CDR3 sequence is CASSKYQAISGQYF. In nucleotides, the CDR3 is TGTGCCAGCAGCAAATATCAGGCGATCTCTGGGCAGTACTTC.

J is TRBJ1-1 and V is TRBV29-1; D not resolved. CDR3 length equals 13 residues. Germline V gene data show CDR1 as SQVTM and CDR2 as ANQGSEA. The ends were cut back, 7 bases at V and 4 bases at J, with 16 bases in the middle. The CDR3 sequence: CSAVRVLSTEAFF. The CDR3 DNA sequence: TGCAGCGCTGTCCGGGTTTTGAGCACTGAAGCTTTCTTT.

This chain's CDR3 is CAWNAEAFF. The CDR3 DNA sequence: TGTGCCTGGAACGCAGAAGCTTTCTTT. The V call is TRBV30, the J call TRBJ1-1; D unclear. Germline CDR1 is GTSNPN and CDR2 is SVGIG (reference sequence). There are 9 residues in the CDR3. V lost 4 bases and J 8 bases, leaving 5 bases between the germline ends.

In its sample, this clonotype was seen a few times. The chain links TRBV20-1 to TRBJ2-7; D gene uncertain. The CDR3 runs to 13 residues. The V gene's germline CDR1 is DFQATT and CDR2 SNEGSKA (reference sequence). Trimming shortened V by 1 base and J by 1 base, and 8 bases separated the two germline ends. In DNA form, the CDR3 reads TGCAGTGCTAGAGGTCCGGGTTCCTACGAGCAGTACTTC. Translation: CSARGPGSYEQYF.

A word on this clonotype: One junction end does not reproduce the germline sequence, and a read error may be involved. The chain combines TRBV7-2 with TRBJ2-3; 8 nucleotides align to TRBD1. CDR1 SGHTA and CDR2 FQGNSA come from the germline V gene. This CDR3 is 15 amino acids long. The CDR3 region is CVSSFRTGGGDTQYF. For the CDR3, the DNA is TGTGTCAGCAGCTTTCGTACAGGGGGAGGAGATACGCAGTATTTT.

V is TRBV20-1 and J is TRBJ1-5, with 8 bases lining up with TRBD1. V was pared by 5 bases and J by 5 bases, with 8 bases of the junction left unmatched. There are 14 residues in the CDR3. The V gene's germline CDR1 is DFQATT and CDR2 SNEGSKA (reference sequence). The CDR3 DNA is TGCAGTGCTCCCGACAGGGGTGTAGATCAGCCCCAGCATTTT. This encodes CSAPDRGVDQPQHF.

The chain combines TRBV27 with TRBJ2-3, with 10 bases aligning to TRBD2. Germline CDR1 reads MNHEY; CDR2 reads SMNVEV (reference sequence). CDR3 length equals 19 residues. V shed 1 base and J 0 bases; nucleotides not matched to a gene: 10. The CDR3 DNA is TGTGCCAGCAGTTTATGGGGTGCTAGCGGGGGTCGGAGCACAGATACGCAGTATTTT. Its protein is CASSLWGASGGRSTDTQYF.

The table lists this clonotype with a few counts. The V gene is TRBV3-1, the J gene TRBJ2-1, with unresolved D. The CDR3 contains 15 residues. V dropped 4 bases and J dropped 3 bases, with 13 bases sitting between them. The germline V gene has CDR1 LGHDT and CDR2 YNNKEL (reference sequence). CDR3 loop: CASSRSSAYYNEQFF. CDR3 in DNA: TGTGCCAGCAGCCGTAGCTCCGCCTACTACAATGAGCAGTTCTTC.

This clonotype was seen a few times. The chain has TRBV20-1 and TRBJ1-5, with 7 nucleotides matching TRBD1. The CDR3 is 14 residues long. V trimming: 4 bases; J trimming: 1 base; junction bases outside the gene matches: 4. CDR1 and CDR2 (germline): DFQATT, SNEGSKA (reference sequence). The CDR3 DNA sequence: TGCAGTGCTACACAGGGGATAAGCAATCAGCCCCAGCATTTT. Translation gives CSATQGISNQPQHF.

This clonotype was counted a few times. The chain is built from TRBV4-2 and TRBJ2-1, with 9 positions matching TRBD2. With V trimmed by 0 bases and J by 6 bases, 3 bases remained unmatched. CDR3 length: 15 residues. CDR1 is LGHNA, CDR2 YNFKEQ, per germline. CDR3: CASSQDAGGVNEQFF. The CDR3 DNA follows: TGTGCCAGCAGCCAAGATGCGGGGGGGGTCAATGAGCAGTTCTTC.

Notes on this clonotype: One end of the junction does not line up with germline, which may come from a read error. V gene TRBV7-9 combines with J gene TRBJ2-3, with unresolved D. The V gene's germline CDR1 is SEHNR and CDR2 FQNEAQ (reference sequence). CDR3 length: 15 amino acids. CDR3 amino acids: CASSFGISGTDTQYF. Here the CDR3 DNA reads TGTGCTAGCAGCTTTGGGATCTCTGGCACAGATACGCAGTATTTT.

V and J are TRBV7-9 and TRBJ1-2; the match to TRBD1 covers 7 bases. The germline CDR1 and CDR2 sequences are SEHNR and FQNEAQ (reference sequence). The V and J ends lost 3 bases and 12 bases, in that order; junction bases with no gene match: 16. This CDR3 contains 15 residues. The CDR3 reads CASSFEGGRTGLHTF. DNA of the CDR3: TGTGCCAGCAGCTTTGAGGGGGGTCGGACAGGCCTACACACCTTC. The whole variable domain, remainder taken from reference TRBV7-9 and TRBJ1-2, is DTGVSQNPRHKITKRGQNVTFRCDPISEHNRLYWYRQTLGQGPEFLTYFQNEAQLEKSRLLSDRFSAERPKGSFSTLEIQRTEQGDSAMYLCASSFEGGRTGLHTFGSGTRLTVV.

Concerning this clonotype: One end of the junction does not line up with germline, which may come from a read error. The CDR3 reads CVSSLRIGDGTEAFF. The DNA of the CDR3 is TGTGTCAGCAGCTTACGTATAGGGGATGGCACTGAAGCTTTCTTT. This sequence joins TRBV7-6 and TRBJ1-1; D possibly corresponds to TRBD1 (5 bases). This CDR3 has 15 amino acids. In germline, CDR1 is SGHVS, CDR2 FNYEAQ.

This clonotype was counted between two and nine times. The genes are TRBV24-1 and TRBJ2-1; 7 positions agree with TRBD1. Germline CDR1 and CDR2: KGHDR and SFDVKD. V dropped 4 bases and J dropped 8; count of bases not matched to a gene: 7. CDR3 length: 14 amino acids. CDR3 in amino acids: CATSEGTVVDEQFF. The DNA for the CDR3 is TGTGCCACCAGTGAGGGGACAGTTGTAGATGAGCAGTTCTTC.

This clonotype was observed a few times. The chain has TRBV2 and TRBJ2-1; D is perhaps TRBD2 (5 bases). The CDR3 extends over 13 amino acids. Germline V gene lookup returns CDR1 SNHLY and CDR2 FYNNEI. Trimming removed 5 bases from V and 13 bases from J, with 18 bases in between. In DNA form, the CDR3 reads TGTGCCAGCAGTCCCGGCCCGCGGGCGACCCAGTTCTTC. Translating gives CASSPGPRATQFF.

The chain couples TRBV20-1 to TRBJ2-5, with a tentative D call TRBD2 (7 bases). The CDR3 has 14 residues. Germline V gene lookup returns CDR1 DFQATT and CDR2 SNEGSKA (reference sequence). The germline V and J ends were trimmed by 3 bases and 3 bases, with 14 bases remaining between them. CDR3 nucleotides: TGCAGTGCTAGGAAGGGGGGGGAGAAAGAGACCCAGTACTTC. Translation gives CSARKGGEKETQYF.

This chain connects TRBV7-9 to TRBJ2-1; unclear D gene. V was cut by 4 bases and J by 6 bases, with 13 bases left in between. Germline V gene lookup returns CDR1 SEHNR and CDR2 FQNEAQ (reference sequence). This CDR3 has 14 residues. The CDR3 nucleotides read TGTGCCAGCAGCTCCACGGGCATCCCCAATGAGCAGTTCTTC. Translating gives CASSSTGIPNEQFF.

The rearrangement links TRBV12-3 or TRBV12-4 to TRBJ1-1; D remains unclear. Trimming left V 7 bases short and J 0 bases short, with 9 bases between. The CDR3 has 13 residues. CDR3 sequence reads: CASTLPLNTEAFF. The CDR3 DNA sequence: TGTGCCAGCACTCTCCCCTTGAACACTGAAGCTTTCTTT.

This chain joins TRBV7-2 and TRBJ2-5; D unclear. The ends were cut back, 5 bases at V and 4 bases at J, with 17 bases in the middle. CDR3 length: 15 residues. CDR1 is SGHTA and CDR2 is FQGNSA in the germline V gene. This chain's CDR3 is CASSRSVGGAETQYF. CDR3 DNA: TGTGCCAGCAGCCGCAGTGTTGGTGGAGCAGAGACCCAGTACTTC.

The chain is built from TRBV20-1 and TRBJ1-5, with D unresolved. The germline CDR1 and CDR2 sequences are DFQATT and SNEGSKA (reference sequence). CDR3 length equals 17 residues. Trimming pared 0 bases from V and 0 bases from J, leaving 15 bases between. CDR3: CSAREMAQVYSNQPQHF. Here the CDR3 DNA reads TGCAGTGCTAGAGAGATGGCCCAGGTCTATAGCAATCAGCCCCAGCATTTT.

The V and J genes are TRBV20-1 and TRBJ2-7; 8 bases are shared with TRBD2. This CDR3 contains 15 residues. V was clipped by 6 bases and J by 0 bases; unmatched bases: 10. Germline V lookup: CDR1 DFQATT, CDR2 SNEGSKA (reference sequence). CDR3 DNA sequence: TGCAGTGCCAGGGGTATCGGGGGGGGCTCCTACGAGCAGTACTTC. Protein: CSARGIGGGSYEQYF.